This T cell receptor beta chain was profiled in a study of T cells after yellow fever vaccination. TCRdb itself ran the 5' RACE reads through MiXCR, one entry per CDR3 protein. The sample contains tens of thousands of distinct CDR3 sequences, 7.4% of which appear only once. Study-wide findings and caveats: Although the secondary response was weaker, it peaked faster, at day 5 versus 15. Subsequent to the booster, the majority of primary-vaccination clones reappeared (96% CD4, approximately 90% CD8).

CDR3 length: 13 residues. Trimming removed 7 bases at V and 2 bases at J, with 9 bases between. The germline CDR1 and CDR2 sequences are SGHTA and FQGNSA. This clonotype was counted ten times or more. The antigen is unknown. This sample comprised CD8+ T cells sorted from PBMCs, obtained 15 days after the yellow fever booster vaccination. The rearrangement joins TRBV7-2 to TRBJ2-1; D not certain. The clonotype comes from a man aged 25 to 40 who received the YFV17D yellow fever vaccine. CDR3 protein: CASKETPYNEQFF. CDR3 nucleotides: TGTGCCAGCAAGGAGACCCCCTACAATGAGCAGTTCTTC.